This TCR beta chain stems from a study of shared clonotypes between healthy human individuals. Germline CDR1 MNHEY, CDR2 SMNVEV (reference sequence). This CDR3 contains 16 residues. V gave up 5 bases and J gave up 2 bases, with 16 bases separating them. Produced via immunoSEQ multiplex PCR; TCRdb's table is partial and in-frame only. The top ten clones hold roughly 1% of a sample with just over 2,000,000 clones, about 95% of them seen once. Naive CD8 cells, CD45RO-negative and positively selected for CCR7, excluded terminally differentiated effector memory CD45RA+ cells. The receptor was derived from a man between 18 and 35 years old in good health. The chain recombines TRBV27 with TRBJ2-4, with TRBD2 as a possible D gene (7 bases). Sequencing was carried out using naive CD8+ T cells sorted from blood. The CDR3 loop reads CASSQFRGASKNIQYF. In nucleotides, the CDR3 is TGTGCCAGCAGTCAATTTCGGGGGGCGTCCAAAAACATTCAGTACTTC.